The rows below give T cell receptor beta chains drawn from one sample of a study of blood T cell repertoires in COVID-19. The repertoire was sequenced with immunoSEQ multiplex PCR; TCRdb's copy has only in-frame clones and lacks some. The sample has 30,000 to 45,000 clones; about three quarters are singletons. Sequencing was performed on peripheral blood. These receptors were taken from a man aged 55-75 years with active COVID-19. CDR3s include the opening cysteine and the closing phenylalanine or tryptophan. D genes are given only for firm matches. Rows give clone size only sometimes, using once, few, many, or a class for an expanded clone.

V gene	D gene	clone size	J gene	CDR3 protein	CDR3 DNA
TRBV7-2	TRBD2	.	TRBJ2-5	CASSLALLREGSQTQYF	TGTGCCAGCAGCTTAGCCCTCTTGCGGGAGGGGTCGCAGACCCAGTACTTC
TRBV3-1/TRBV3-2	.	.	TRBJ1-3	CASSQSGLGGAEHF	TGTGCCAGCAGCCAGAGCGGGCTTGGGGGGGCCGAGCATTTT
TRBV7-2	TRBD1	.	TRBJ2-2	CASSSRGTGELFF	TGTGCCAGCAGCTCCAGGGGGACCGGGGAGCTGTTTTTT
TRBV7-3	TRBD2	.	TRBJ2-3	CASSLDSGSTDTQYF	TGTGCCAGCAGCTTGGATAGCGGGTCCACAGATACGCAGTATTTT
TRBV5-4	TRBD1	.	TRBJ2-7	CASSEGQGRTYEQYF	TGTGCCAGCAGCGAGGGACAGGGGAGAACCTACGAGCAGTACTTC
TRBV12-3/TRBV12-4	.	.	TRBJ1-5	CASSSGGNQPQHF	TGTGCCAGCAGTTCAGGGGGCAATCAGCCCCAGCATTTT
TRBV18	.	.	TRBJ1-5	CASSPPEPGIRGQPQHF	TGTGCCAGCTCACCACCTGAACCGGGAATTAGAGGTCAGCCCCAGCATTTT
TRBV7-3	TRBD2	once	TRBJ2-3	CASSLTPLLAGGPADTQYF	TGTGCCAGCAGCTTAACCCCTCTACTAGCGGGAGGGCCGGCAGATACGCAGTATTTT
TRBV30	TRBD1	few	TRBJ1-1	CAWSVTGTAFF	TGTGCCTGGAGCGTGACAGGGACAGCTTTCTTT
TRBV7-2	.	.	TRBJ1-2	CASSLSGSGYTF	TGTGCCAGCAGCTTATCGGGTTCTGGCTACACCTTC
TRBV27	.	.	TRBJ1-6	CASSLAGLSPLHF	TGTGCCAGCAGCCTTGCGGGTCTATCACCCCTCCACTTT
TRBV5-4	TRBD1	few	TRBJ2-1	CASSPAGTGAYNEQFF	TGTGCCAGCAGCCCTGCGGGGACAGGGGCCTACAATGAGCAGTTCTTC
TRBV7-2	.	.	TRBJ2-3	CASSASRDTQYF	TGTGCCAGCAGCGCCTCTAGGGATACGCAGTATTTT
TRBV5-3	.	.	TRBJ1-5	CARSVQGGRSNQPQHF	TGTGCCAGAAGCGTTCAGGGAGGAAGAAGCAATCAGCCCCAGCATTTT
TRBV19	.	few	TRBJ2-7	CASSSGTSSYEQYF	TGTGCCAGTAGTTCCGGGACAAGCTCCTACGAGCAGTACTTC
TRBV6-6	.	.	TRBJ1-3	CASRSTGIGNTIYF	TGTGCCAGCAGAAGCACAGGGATTGGAAACACCATATATTTT
TRBV14	TRBD1	.	TRBJ1-5	CASSLAQGQPQHF	TGTGCCAGCAGCCTTGCACAGGGGCAGCCCCAGCATTTT
TRBV19	TRBD1	.	TRBJ1-5	CASSMTGAGQPQHF	TGTGCCAGTAGTATGACAGGGGCTGGGCAGCCCCAGCATTTT
TRBV9	TRBD1	.	TRBJ2-2	CASSVGGQGAGELFF	TGTGCCAGCAGCGTAGGAGGACAGGGAGCCGGGGAGCTGTTTTTT
TRBV25-1	.	few	TRBJ1-2	CASSDMGEGYTF	TGTGCCAGCAGTGATATGGGCGAGGGCTACACCTTC
TRBV19	TRBD1	.	TRBJ1-5	CASRKIQQGRQPQHF	TGTGCCAGTAGGAAAATCCAACAGGGGCGTCAGCCCCAGCATTTT
TRBV6-2/TRBV6-3	TRBD1	.	TRBJ1-6	CASSLGTGVGTPLHF	TGTGCCAGCAGCCTTGGGACAGGGGTTGGGACACCCCTCCACTTT
TRBV18	TRBD2	.	TRBJ2-3	CASSASSGSTDTQYF	TGTGCCAGCTCAGCCTCTAGCGGAAGCACAGATACGCAGTATTTT
TRBV30	.	.	TRBJ1-1	CAWSETGKAFF	TGTGCCTGGAGTGAGACAGGTAAAGCTTTCTTT
TRBV13	TRBD1	.	TRBJ1-5	CASSLQTGDPNQPQHF	TGTGCCAGCAGCTTGCAGACAGGGGACCCCAATCAGCCCCAGCATTTT
TRBV28	.	once	TRBJ1-3	CASNLGGSSGNTIYF	TGTGCCAGCAACTTGGGGGGGAGCTCTGGAAACACCATATATTTT
TRBV6-2/TRBV6-3	TRBD2	.	TRBJ2-7	CASSGRLAGDLYEQYF	TGTGCCAGCAGTGGCCGACTAGCGGGGGACCTCTACGAGCAGTACTTC
TRBV5-4	TRBD2	.	TRBJ2-1	CASSFRLAGGSSYNEQFF	TGTGCCAGCAGCTTCCGACTAGCGGGAGGGAGCTCCTACAATGAGCAGTTCTTC
TRBV18	.	.	TRBJ1-2	CASSPSRGSGYTF	TGTGCCAGCTCACCCTCCAGGGGATCCGGCTACACCTTC
TRBV7-6	TRBD2	.	TRBJ2-1	CASSLISGSYNEQFF	TGTGCCAGCAGCTTAATTAGCGGGTCCTACAATGAGCAGTTCTTC
TRBV28	.	.	TRBJ2-5	CASSSGQQETQYF	TGTGCCAGCAGCTCTGGACAGCAAGAGACCCAGTACTTC
TRBV7-7	TRBD1	.	TRBJ2-3	CASSRGQGPTDTQYF	TGTGCTAGCAGCCGTGGACAGGGCCCCACAGATACGCAGTATTTT
TRBV24-1	TRBD2	.	TRBJ2-1	CATSGGYNEQFF	TGTGCCACTAGCGGGGGGTACAATGAGCAGTTCTTC
TRBV14	.	.	TRBJ1-1	CASSPSFPGKNTEAFF	TGTGCCAGCAGCCCCTCGTTTCCGGGGAAGAACACTGAAGCTTTCTTT
TRBV4-2	.	.	TRBJ1-5	CASSRTGQPQHF	TGTGCCAGCAGCCGCACGGGACAGCCCCAGCATTTT
TRBV7-2	TRBD2	.	TRBJ2-1	CASSQTSGGGYNEQFF	TGTGCCAGCAGCCAGACCTCTGGCGGGGGATACAATGAGCAGTTCTTC
TRBV4-3	TRBD2	.	TRBJ2-7	CASSLMWEGEHEQYF	TGCGCCAGCAGCCTCATGTGGGAGGGTGAACACGAGCAGTACTTC
TRBV27	.	.	TRBJ1-5	CASQGLSTSGPQHF	TGTGCCAGCCAGGGGTTAAGTACCTCGGGGCCCCAGCATTTT
TRBV11-2	TRBD1	.	TRBJ2-2	CASSQLGTGGTGELFF	TGTGCCAGCAGCCAGCTCGGGACAGGAGGGACCGGGGAGCTGTTTTTT
TRBV9	TRBD1	.	TRBJ1-1	CASSVGRTGGRAFF	TGTGCCAGCAGCGTAGGGAGGACAGGGGGTAGAGCTTTCTTT
TRBV7-2	TRBD1	.	TRBJ2-5	CASSPYTGVETQYF	TGTGCCAGCAGCCCCTACACAGGGGTAGAGACCCAGTACTTC
TRBV7-9	TRBD1	.	TRBJ1-5	CASSTGDSSNQPQHF	TGTGCCAGCAGCACCGGGGACAGTAGCAATCAGCCCCAGCATTTT
TRBV6-4	.	.	TRBJ1-1	CASSDSRGMFFF	TGTGCCAGCAGTGACTCACGCGGGATGTTCTTCTTT
TRBV4-3	TRBD1	.	TRBJ2-7	CASSQDRGTVSYEQYF	TGCGCCAGCAGCCAAGACAGGGGGACGGTTTCCTACGAGCAGTACTTC
TRBV6-2/TRBV6-3	TRBD1	.	TRBJ1-5	CASSYTTGYSNQPQHF	TGTGCCAGCAGTTACACGACAGGGTATAGCAATCAGCCCCAGCATTTT
TRBV20-1	.	.	TRBJ2-7	CSASWPRITDEQYF	TGCAGTGCTAGTTGGCCTAGAATTACGGACGAGCAGTACTTC
TRBV29-1	.	.	TRBJ1-1	CSGKRGGDTEAFF	TGCAGCGGCAAAAGGGGGGGGGACACTGAAGCTTTCTTT
TRBV3-1/TRBV3-2	.	.	TRBJ2-3	CASTQVGSTDTQYF	TGTGCCAGCACCCAAGTCGGTAGCACAGATACGCAGTATTTT
TRBV6-1	.	.	TRBJ1-1	CASSVGTPLLRDTEAFF	TGTGCCAGCAGTGTCGGGACACCACTCTTAAGGGACACTGAAGCTTTCTTT
TRBV29-1	.	.	TRBJ2-1	CSVVGIGEEFF	TGCAGCGTTGTCGGGATTGGAGAGGAGTTCTTC